This entry describes one TCR beta chain. This CDR3 spans 12 amino acids. Germline V gene sequence: CDR1 DFQATT, CDR2 SNEGSKA (reference sequence). V gave up 7 bases and J gave up 2 bases, with 10 bases separating them. TCRdb independently ran MiXCR on the RT-PCR reads; one entry per CDR3 protein. Of hundreds of thousands of distinct CDR3 sequences listed, approximately 15% were seen once; the top ten hold 3.6%. The TCR sequence derives from a female donor in good health, serving as a healthy control. The sample consisted of memory CD4+ T cells from blood. This sequence joins TRBV20-1 and TRBJ2-3; no reliable D call. The CDR3 reads CSVGSYTDTQYF. CDR3 sequence (DNA): TGCAGTGTTGGCAGTTACACAGATACGCAGTATTTT.